This T cell receptor beta chain was sequenced during a study of technical replicates of blood from a handful of donors. Regarding this clone: Given the absence of the conserved phenylalanine or tryptophan at the CDR3 end, a read error is likely. It is unclear where the CDR3 begins or ends on the DNA, so no DNA is shown, and the CDR3 is as TCRdb lists it.

Assay used: immunoSEQ multiplex PCR; TCRdb lists only in-frame clones, some missing. There are about 94,000 clones in the sample; approximately 95% occur only once, and 0.2% to 0.25% lies in the top ten. The CDR3 spans 10 amino acids, including both terminal residues. Per germline, CDR1 KGHSH and CDR2 LQKENI. Specimen: T cells isolated from PBMCs. The chain uses TRBV18 and TRBJ1-3; TRBD1 was called by the table and not checked on the DNA. The origin of this receptor is a human donor in good health. CDR3 residues: CASSPPTGTP.